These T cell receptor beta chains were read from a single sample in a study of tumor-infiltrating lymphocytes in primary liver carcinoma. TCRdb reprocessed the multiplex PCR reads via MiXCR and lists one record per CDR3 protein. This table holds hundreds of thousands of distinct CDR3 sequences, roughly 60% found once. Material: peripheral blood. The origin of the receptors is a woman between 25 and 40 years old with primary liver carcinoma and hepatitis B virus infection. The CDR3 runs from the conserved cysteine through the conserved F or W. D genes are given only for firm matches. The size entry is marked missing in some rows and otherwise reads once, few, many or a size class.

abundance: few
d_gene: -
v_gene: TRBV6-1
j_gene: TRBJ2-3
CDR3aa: CASSNPGAEAQYF
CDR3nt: TGTGCCAGCAGTAATCCCGGGGCAGAAGCGCAGTATTTT

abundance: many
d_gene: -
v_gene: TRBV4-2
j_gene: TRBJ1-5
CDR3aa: CASSQEKYSNQPQHF
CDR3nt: TGTGCCAGCAGCCAAGAGAAGTATAGCAATCAGCCCCAGCATTTT

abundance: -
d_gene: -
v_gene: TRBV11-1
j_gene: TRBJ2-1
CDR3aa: CASSGTADNEQLF
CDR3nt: TGTGCCAGCAGCGGGACCGCAGACAATGAGCAGTTATTC

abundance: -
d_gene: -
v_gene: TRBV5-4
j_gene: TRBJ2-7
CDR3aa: CASSLGKGHSYEQYF
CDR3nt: TGTGCCAGCAGCTTGGGGAAGGGTCACTCCTACGAGCAGTACTTC

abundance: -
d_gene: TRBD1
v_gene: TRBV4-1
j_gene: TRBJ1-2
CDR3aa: CASSGQVIGGEIYGYTF
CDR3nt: TGCGCCAGCAGCGGGCAAGTAATAGGGGGCGAAATCTATGGCTACACCTTC

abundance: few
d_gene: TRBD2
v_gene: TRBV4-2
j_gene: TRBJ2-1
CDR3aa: CASSQDWGGFYNEQFF
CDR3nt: TGTGCCAGCAGCCAAGATTGGGGGGGGTTCTACAATGAGCAGTTCTTC

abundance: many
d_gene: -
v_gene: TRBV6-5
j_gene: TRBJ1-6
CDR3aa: CASSWGGQNSPLHF
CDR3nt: TGTGCCAGCAGTTGGGGAGGACAGAATTCACCCCTCCACTTT

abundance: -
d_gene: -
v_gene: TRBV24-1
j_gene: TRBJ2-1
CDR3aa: CATSDLGSEQFF
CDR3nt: TGTGCCACCAGTGATTTGGGGAGTGAGCAGTTCTTC

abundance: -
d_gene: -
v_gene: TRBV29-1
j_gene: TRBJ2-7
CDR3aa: CSVVERIKQYF
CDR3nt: TGCAGCGTTGTGGAAAGGATCAAACAGTACTTC

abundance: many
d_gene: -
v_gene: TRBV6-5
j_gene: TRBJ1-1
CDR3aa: CASSYVGGLGTEAFF
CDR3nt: TGTGCCAGCAGTTACGTCGGCGGCCTGGGGACTGAAGCTTTCTTT

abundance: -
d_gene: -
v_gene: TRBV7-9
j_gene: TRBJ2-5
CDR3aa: CASSLGILYQETQYF
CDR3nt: TGTGCCAGCAGCTTAGGGATCCTGTACCAAGAGACCCAGTACTTC

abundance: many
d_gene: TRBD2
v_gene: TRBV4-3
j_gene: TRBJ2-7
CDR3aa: CASSQEFMGLEYEQYF
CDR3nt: TGCGCCAGCAGCCAAGAGTTTATGGGACTAGAATACGAGCAGTACTTC

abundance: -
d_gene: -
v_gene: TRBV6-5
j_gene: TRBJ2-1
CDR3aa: CASSYRTVHYNKQFF
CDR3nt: TGTGCCAGCAGTTACAGGACAGTACACTACAATAAGCAGTTCTTC

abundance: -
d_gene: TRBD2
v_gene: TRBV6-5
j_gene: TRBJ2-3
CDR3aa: CASRILAAGTDTQYF
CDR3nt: TGTGCCAGCAGAATACTAGCGGCGGGCACAGATACGCAGTATTTT

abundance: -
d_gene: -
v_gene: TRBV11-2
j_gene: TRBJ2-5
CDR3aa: CASSFPDRGQAGQETQYF
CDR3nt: TGTGCCAGCAGCTTCCCCGACAGGGGACAAGCGGGACAGGAGACCCAGTACTTC

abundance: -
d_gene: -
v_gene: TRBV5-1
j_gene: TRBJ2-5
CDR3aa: CASGIQETQYF
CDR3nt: TGCGCCAGCGGAATCCAAGAGACCCAGTACTTC

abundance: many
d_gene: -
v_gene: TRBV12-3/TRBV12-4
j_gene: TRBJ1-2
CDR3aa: CASSPRRESHYGYTF
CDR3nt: TGTGCCAGCAGTCCCCGACGCGAGTCCCACTATGGCTACACCTTC

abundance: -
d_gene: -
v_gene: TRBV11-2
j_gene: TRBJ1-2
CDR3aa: CASSLGAKLGYTF
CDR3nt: TGTGCCAGCAGCTTAGGTGCCAAGCTCGGCTACACCTTC

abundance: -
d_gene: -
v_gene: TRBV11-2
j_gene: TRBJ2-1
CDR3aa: CATANLDDPHDEQFF
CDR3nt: TGTGCCACCGCAAATTTGGACGACCCTCACGATGAACAGTTCTTC

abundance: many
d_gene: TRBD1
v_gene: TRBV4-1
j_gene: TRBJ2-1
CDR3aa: CASSHPRQGPYHNEQFF
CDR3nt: TGCGCCAGCAGCCACCCACGACAGGGGCCTTATCACAATGAGCAGTTCTTC

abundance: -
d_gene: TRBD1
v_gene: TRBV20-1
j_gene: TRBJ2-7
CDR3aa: CSAERTDRVAYEQYF
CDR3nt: TGCAGTGCCGAGAGAACCGACAGGGTAGCCTACGAGCAGTACTTC

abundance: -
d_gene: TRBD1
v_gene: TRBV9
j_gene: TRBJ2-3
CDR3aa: CASSLATGPTDTQYF
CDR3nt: TGTGCCAGCAGCTTAGCGACAGGGCCCACAGATACGCAGTATTTT